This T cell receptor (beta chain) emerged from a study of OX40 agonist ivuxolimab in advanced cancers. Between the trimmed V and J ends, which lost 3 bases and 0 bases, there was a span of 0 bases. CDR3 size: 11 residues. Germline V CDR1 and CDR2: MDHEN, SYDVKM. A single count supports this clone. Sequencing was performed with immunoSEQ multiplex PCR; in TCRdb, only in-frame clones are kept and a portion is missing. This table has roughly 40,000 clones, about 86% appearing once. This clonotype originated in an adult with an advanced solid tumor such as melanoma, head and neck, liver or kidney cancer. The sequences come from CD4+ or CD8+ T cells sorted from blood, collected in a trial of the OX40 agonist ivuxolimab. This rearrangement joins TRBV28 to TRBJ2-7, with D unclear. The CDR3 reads CASSFSYEQYF. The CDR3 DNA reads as TGTGCCAGCAGTTTCTCCTACGAGCAGTACTTC.